The 30 T cell receptor beta chains listed next were all sequenced from one sample in a study of T cell repertoires in cytomegalovirus infection. MiXCR, run by TCRdb on the reads, gives a single entry per CDR3 protein. The table lists tens of thousands of distinct CDR3 sequences, 4% of them singletons. Sequencing was carried out using PBMCs. The receptors were gathered from a human donor in good health (CMV status not recorded). Some clones in this sample may be carry-over from other donors' samples.

This clonotype was found many times. V and J are TRBV20-1 and TRBJ2-2; TRBD2 matches 7 bases. Germline-derived CDR1 and CDR2 are DFQATT and SNEGSKA (reference sequence). The CDR3 contains 16 residues. V was clipped by 3 bases and J by 9 bases; unmatched bases: 16. The CDR3 spells CSASPLASGFHRELFF. CDR3 bases: TGCAGTGCTAGCCCCTTAGCTAGCGGTTTTCACCGGGAGCTGTTTTTT.

This clonotype was observed many times. The chain employs TRBV4-3 and TRBJ1-1, with 7 bases aligning to TRBD1. This CDR3 region has 17 residues. V shed 3 bases and J 0 bases; nucleotides not matched to a gene: 10. Per germline, CDR1 LGHNA and CDR2 YSLEER. The CDR3 bases are TGCGCCAGCAGCCACCAACCGGGACAGAATCTGAACACTGAAGCTTTCTTT. Encoded protein: CASSHQPGQNLNTEAFF.

This clonotype was recorded at least ten times. The chain recombines TRBV7-6 with TRBJ2-7; the match to TRBD1 covers 12 bases. This CDR3 contains 14 residues. Losses at the gene ends were 5 bases for V and 5 bases for J; bases not matched to a gene: 4. Germline V gives CDR1 SGHVS, CDR2 FNYEAQ. CDR3 bases: TGTGCCAGCAGCCTGGGGACAGGGGGCAACGAGCAGTACTTC. As protein: CASSLGTGGNEQYF.

This clonotype has at least ten counts. The V gene is TRBV7-2, the J gene TRBJ1-5, with D possibly being TRBD1 (6 bases). Trimming cost V 5 bases and J 4 bases, with 9 bases left between them. CDR1 and CDR2 from the germline V gene are SGHTA and FQGNSA. The length of the CDR3 is 13 residues. The CDR3 DNA is TGTGCCAGCAGCCCCCAGGGGAATCAGCCCCAGCATTTT. This encodes CASSPQGNQPQHF. The full variable domain, with the rest looked up from reference TRBV7-2 and TRBJ1-5, is GAGVSQSPSNKVTEKGKDVELRCDPISGHTALYWYRQSLGQGLEFLIYFQGNSAPDKSGLPSDRFSAERTGGSVSTLTIQRTQQEDSAVYLCASSPQGNQPQHFGDGTRLSIL.

The sample holds many counts of this clonotype. This chain links TRBV7-2 with TRBJ1-3; no clear D. The CDR3 covers 15 residues. Germline CDR1 and CDR2: SGHTA and FQGNSA. The ends were cut back, 1 base at V and 4 bases at J, with 11 bases in the middle. In nucleotides, the CDR3 is TGTGCCAGCAGCTTAGGGGTAGGGCCCGGAAACACCATATATTTT. It codes for CASSLGVGPGNTIYF.

This clonotype was detected ten times or more. This rearrangement joins TRBV4-1 to TRBJ2-2, with D possibly being TRBD2 (5 bases). Germline loops: CDR1 MGHRA, CDR2 YSYEKL. The CDR3 extends over 17 amino acids. The V end was cut by 0 bases, the J end by 6 bases, with 17 bases between. This chain's CDR3 is CASSQDREMGWAGELFF. Here the CDR3 DNA reads TGCGCCAGCAGCCAAGATAGGGAGATGGGGTGGGCCGGGGAGCTGTTTTTT.

This clonotype was counted ten times or more. The gene calls are TRBV19 and TRBJ2-1; 9 nucleotides line up with TRBD2. The ends lost 6 bases at V and 6 bases at J; junction bases unmatched: 3. The CDR3 length is 13 residues. CDR1 and CDR2 from the germline V gene are LNHDA and SQIVND (reference sequence). DNA for the CDR3: TGTGCCAGTAGCCCAGCGGGGGGCAATGAGCAGTTCTTC. Translation gives CASSPAGGNEQFF.

The sample holds many counts of this clonotype. The gene calls are TRBV29-1 and TRBJ1-2; 9 bases align to TRBD1. The J segment lost 8 bases and the V segment lost 0 bases, leaving 10 bases of the junction unmatched. This CDR3 has 15 amino acids. Germline V gene sequence: CDR1 SQVTM, CDR2 ANQGSEA. The CDR3 spells CSVEEGTGSGWGYTF. CDR3 DNA: TGCAGCGTTGAAGAGGGGACAGGGTCCGGGTGGGGCTACACCTTC.

This clonotype was picked up a small number of times. The chain uses TRBV28 and TRBJ1-5, with no clear D. Germline V gene sequence: CDR1 MDHEN, CDR2 SYDVKM. The length of the CDR3 is 16 residues. Trimming pared 1 base from V and 4 bases from J, leaving 14 bases between. DNA of the CDR3: TGTGCCAGCAGTTTATTACGGGGTAATGCAAATCAGCCCCAGCATTTT. Its translation is CASSLLRGNANQPQHF. Combining the CDR3 with reference TRBV28 and TRBJ1-5 gives the whole variable domain DVKVTQSSRYLVKRTGEKVFLECVQDMDHENMFWYRQDPGLGLRLIYFSYDVKMKEKGDIPEGYSVSREKKERFSLILESASTNQTSMYLCASSLLRGNANQPQHFGDGTRLSIL.

This clonotype was counted ten times or more. CDR3 in DNA: TGCAGCGTTGAAGATTTAAAGAGGCATGGCTACACCTTC. It encodes CSVEDLKRHGYTF. V usage is TRBV29-1 and J usage is TRBJ1-2; D not certain. Germline V gene lookup returns CDR1 SQVTM and CDR2 ANQGSEA. The CDR3 length is 13 residues. V was cut by 0 bases and J by 6 bases, with 11 bases left in between.

There are many counts of this clonotype. This rearrangement joins TRBV7-2 to TRBJ1-6, with 7 bases lining up with TRBD1. The CDR3 loop spans 15 amino acids. Trimming cost V 5 bases and J 8 bases; bases outside gene matches: 9. Germline V CDR1 and CDR2: SGHTA, FQGNSA. CDR3 nucleotides: TGTGCCAGCAGCCCAGGGGGGCGCCCGTATTCACCCCTCCACTTT. This sequence encodes CASSPGGRPYSPLHF. The whole variable domain, filled in from reference TRBV7-2 and TRBJ1-6, reads GAGVSQSPSNKVTEKGKDVELRCDPISGHTALYWYRQSLGQGLEFLIYFQGNSAPDKSGLPSDRFSAERTGGSVSTLTIQRTQQEDSAVYLCASSPGGRPYSPLHFGNGTRLTVT.

Of note for this clonotype: It may be a read error: a sequence one base away is much more abundant. V gene TRBV20-1 combines with J gene TRBJ2-7; maybe TRBD2 (6 bases). Per germline, CDR1 DFQATT and CDR2 SNEGSKA (reference sequence). The length of the CDR3 is 13 residues. Between the trimmed V and J ends, which lost 1 base and 6 bases, there was a span of 13 bases. The CDR3 sequence is CSARVEGRPEQYF. In DNA, the CDR3 is TGCAGTGCTAGAGTAGAAGGGAGGCCCGAGCAGTACTTC.

The chain is built from TRBV7-4 and TRBJ2-3; 14 bases map to TRBD2. After removal of 0 bases from V and 6 bases from J, the junction contained 5 bases not matched to a gene. Looked up from germline, CDR1 is SGHVT and CDR2 is SQSDAQ. This CDR3 is 17 amino acids long. The CDR3 DNA sequence: TGTGCCAGCAGCTTAGCGAGGACTAGCGGGAGGCAGGATACGCAGTATTTT. Translated: CASSLARTSGRQDTQYF.

This clonotype was recorded at least ten times. The V gene is TRBV28, the J gene TRBJ1-5, with a weak D call TRBD1 (6 bases). The length of the CDR3 is 14 residues. Per germline, CDR1 MDHEN and CDR2 SYDVKM. Trimming pared 5 bases from V and 4 bases from J, leaving 12 bases between. The CDR3 spells CASSGGHKNQPQHF. CDR3 DNA sequence: TGTGCCAGCAGTGGGGGACACAAGAATCAGCCCCAGCATTTT.

The CDR3 reads CASREGQGRNEKLFF. For the CDR3, the DNA is TGTGCCAGCAGAGAAGGACAGGGGAGGAATGAAAAACTGTTTTTT. V is TRBV6-6 and J is TRBJ1-4; the match to TRBD1 covers 9 bases. V was pared by 6 bases and J by 5 bases, with 7 bases of the junction left unmatched. From germline, CDR1 is MNHNY and CDR2 SVGAGI (reference sequence). The CDR3 spans 15 residues.

This clonotype has at least ten counts. The J gene is TRBJ1-1, the V gene TRBV28; 9 bases are shared with TRBD1. Trimming cost V 6 bases and J 1 base; bases outside gene matches: 9. Germline V lookup: CDR1 MDHEN, CDR2 SYDVKM. The CDR3 runs 16 residues. The CDR3 DNA follows: TGTGCCAGCAGCTTCTCGGACAGGGGATGGAACACTGAAGCTTTCTTT. Protein: CASSFSDRGWNTEAFF. Using reference TRBV28 and TRBJ1-1 for the parts outside the CDR3, the full variable domain is DVKVTQSSRYLVKRTGEKVFLECVQDMDHENMFWYRQDPGLGLRLIYFSYDVKMKEKGDIPEGYSVSREKKERFSLILESASTNQTSMYLCASSFSDRGWNTEAFFGQGTRLTVV.

This clonotype was seen repeatedly, ten times or more. The genes are TRBV25-1 and TRBJ1-1; 9 bases map to TRBD1. CDR3 size: 15 residues. Germline lookup yields CDR1 MGHDK and CDR2 SYGVNS. The junction had 8 bases not matched to a gene; V was cut back by 7 bases and J by 2 bases. The CDR3 reads CASTLYRGPNTEAFF. The CDR3 bases are TGTGCCAGCACCCTATACAGGGGGCCCAACACTGAAGCTTTCTTT.

The table lists this clonotype with many counts. This chain joins TRBV7-2 and TRBJ2-1; tentative D call: TRBD2 (5 bases). CDR1 and CDR2 (germline): SGHTA, FQGNSA. The CDR3 has 14 amino acids. The ends were cut back, 6 bases at V and 13 bases at J, with 22 bases in the middle. The CDR3 is CASSPTAMRAIQFF. CDR3 in DNA: TGTGCCAGCAGTCCTACCGCCATGCGGGCTATTCAGTTCTTC.

This clonotype was recorded at least ten times. This chain links TRBV7-2 with TRBJ1-5; D is unresolved. The germline V gene encodes CDR1 SGHTA and CDR2 FQGNSA. The CDR3 is made up of 14 amino acids. V was cut by 2 bases and J by 0 bases, with 5 bases left in between. CDR3 protein: CASSLRDSNQPQHF. The CDR3 region has the DNA TGTGCCAGCAGCTTAAGGGATAGCAATCAGCCCCAGCATTTT.

There are many counts of this clonotype. The chain is built from TRBV7-2 and TRBJ2-1, with TRBD2 identical over 7 bases. Germline CDR1 and CDR2: SGHTA and FQGNSA. The CDR3 is made up of 15 amino acids. J gave up 1 base and V 0 bases, and 0 bases lay outside the gene matches. The DNA of the CDR3 is TGTGCCAGCAGCTTAGCAGCGGGATCCTACAATGAGCAGTTCTTC. It codes for CASSLAAGSYNEQFF.

This clonotype has a count of ten or more. Mismatch with germline at one junction end may stem from a read error. The V gene is TRBV7-2, the J gene TRBJ1-2, with a tentative D call TRBD1 (5 bases). In germline, CDR1 is SGHTA, CDR2 FQGNSA. CDR3 length equals 13 residues. In nucleotides, the CDR3 is TGTGCCAGCAGCTTGCCGGGACGGGCCGTCTTGTTCTTC. This translates into CASSLPGRAVLFF.

In its sample, this clonotype was seen many times. The CDR3 sequence: CASSPADDQETQYF. The CDR3 region has the DNA TGTGCCAGCTCCCCGGCGGACGACCAAGAGACCCAGTACTTC. The rearrangement joins TRBV7-8 to TRBJ2-5; D ambiguous. V dropped 8 bases and J dropped 0 bases, with 13 bases sitting between them. The CDR3 consists of 14 residues. Germline CDR1 reads SGHVS; CDR2 reads FQNEAQ.

This clonotype came up many times. The chain recombines TRBV10-3 with TRBJ2-2; TRBD2 is a possible D gene (5 bases). The V end lost 10 bases, the J end lost 0 bases, and 12 bases lay between the germline ends. Germline V gene lookup returns CDR1 ENHRY and CDR2 SYGVKD. The CDR3 sequence is 14 residues long. CDR3 in amino acids: CATSADANTGELFF. Written as DNA, the CDR3 is TGTGCCACCTCAGCGGACGCGAACACCGGGGAGCTGTTTTTT.

This clonotype was counted at least ten times. This chain links TRBV10-3 with TRBJ1-6; D gene uncertain. Trimming took off 0 bases at V and 1 base at J, with 7 bases between the two ends. CDR1 and CDR2 (germline): ENHRY, SYGVKD. CDR3 length: 16 residues. For the CDR3, the DNA is TGTGCCATCAGTGAGTCGAAGGGTTCCTATAATTCACCCCTCCACTTT. Amino acids: CAISESKGSYNSPLHF.

This clonotype occurred many times. This chain joins TRBV7-2 and TRBJ2-3; D gene ambiguous. Germline assignment: CDR1 SGHTA and CDR2 FQGNSA. There are 17 residues in the CDR3. The V end was cut by 2 bases, the J end by 1 base, with 16 bases between. The CDR3 nucleotides read TGTGCCAGCAGCTTATCGGGCGTAGGACGACGCACAGATACGCAGTATTTT. This gives the protein CASSLSGVGRRTDTQYF.

Many counts were recorded for this clonotype. The chain employs TRBV7-2 and TRBJ2-6; 8 nucleotides line up with TRBD1. V shed 6 bases, J shed 2 bases, and the junction held 3 bases outside the gene matches. CDR3 length: 15 amino acids. Germline CDR1 reads SGHTA; CDR2 reads FQGNSA. The CDR3 here is CASREGQAGANVLTF. DNA of the CDR3: TGTGCCAGCAGGGAGGGACAGGCTGGGGCCAACGTCCTGACTTTC.

This clonotype was counted ten times or more. The chain employs TRBV7-2 and TRBJ1-3; 7 nucleotides agree with TRBD1. Trimming cost V 5 bases and J 4 bases; bases outside gene matches: 5. Germline values: CDR1 SGHTA, CDR2 FQGNSA. The CDR3 loop spans 14 amino acids. The CDR3 here is CASSDDRVGNTIYF. DNA for the CDR3: TGTGCCAGCAGCGACGACAGGGTAGGAAACACCATATATTTT.

This clonotype was observed a handful of times. J is TRBJ2-7 and V is TRBV3-1; D is possibly TRBD2 (5 bases). V was trimmed by 2 bases and J by 3 bases, leaving 17 bases between them. The CDR3 covers 16 residues. Germline assignment: CDR1 LGHDT and CDR2 YNNKEL (reference sequence). Written as DNA, the CDR3 is TGTGCCAGCAGCCAAAGTCTAGGAGGAGTGTTCTACGAGCAGTACTTC. Translated: CASSQSLGGVFYEQYF.

This clonotype has a count of ten or more. The chain employs TRBV7-3 and TRBJ1-5, with 7 bases lining up with TRBD1. The CDR3 is 15 residues long. Germline CDR1 is SGHTA and CDR2 is FQGTGA. V lost 5 bases and J lost 3; bases outside the gene matches: 7. CDR3: CASSRDRAYNQPQHF. The DNA of the CDR3 is TGTGCCAGCAGCCGCGACAGGGCCTACAATCAGCCCCAGCATTTT.

This clonotype was recorded at least ten times. A junction boundary mismatches the germline segment, possibly from a read error. The J gene is TRBJ1-2, the V gene TRBV12-3 or TRBV12-4; unclear D gene. This CDR3 is built from 11 residues. The CDR3 region is CASSLSEEKEF. In DNA, the CDR3 is TGTGCCAGCAGTTTATCAGAGGAAAAGGAATTC.